This TCR beta chain came from a study of follicular helper T cells after annual influenza vaccination. This clone has a single count. Generated by immunoSEQ multiplex PCR, the TCRdb table keeps only in-frame clones and is missing some. Of approximately 9,300 clones listed, roughly 80% are singletons. Time point: 2015-2016 season, 7 days after influenza vaccination. This CDR3 has 15 residues. Germline lookup yields CDR1 SGHNT and CDR2 YYREEE (reference sequence). Germline trimming cut 4 bases from V and 4 bases from J; bases unmatched to any gene: 6. The chain recombines TRBV5-4 with TRBJ1-1; TRBD1 matches at 11 bases. The sequence was collected from an adult who received the influenza vaccine. The specimen comprised CXCR5+ CD38- circulating T follicular helper cells from blood, sampled 7 days after influenza vaccination. This sample's subset: circulating Tfh, non-naive CD4+CXCR5+PD-1+ (ICOS+CD38+ or ICOS-CD38-). CDR3 bases: TGTGCCAGCAGCCGGACAGGGGGCCTCGGCACTGAAGCTTTCTTT. Protein: CASSRTGGLGTEAFF.